This T cell receptor (beta chain) comes out of a study of T cell responses to AZD1222 COVID-19 vaccine. Study observations and caveats: Researchers report vaccine-associated CD4 TCRs spanning spike, with dominance at 160-218 and 743-854.

CDR1 is MDHEN and CDR2 is SYDVKM in the germline V gene. CDR3 size: 16 residues. The V and J ends lost 6 bases and 5 bases, in that order; junction bases with no gene match: 9. Some clones are missing from TCRdb's copy, which holds only in-frame ones; the method was immunoSEQ multiplex PCR. The sample lists about 97,000 clones, about 89% occurring once. With regard to this clone: The antigen is undetermined.

Sequenced material: peripheral blood, taken on day 0 of AZD1222 vaccination. This TCR was sampled from an adult in good health. This sequence joins TRBV28 and TRBJ2-3, with 12 bases that match TRBD1. The CDR3 spells CASRGGDRGLGDTQYF. The CDR3 DNA reads as TGTGCCAGCAGGGGAGGGGACAGGGGGCTGGGAGATACGCAGTATTTT.